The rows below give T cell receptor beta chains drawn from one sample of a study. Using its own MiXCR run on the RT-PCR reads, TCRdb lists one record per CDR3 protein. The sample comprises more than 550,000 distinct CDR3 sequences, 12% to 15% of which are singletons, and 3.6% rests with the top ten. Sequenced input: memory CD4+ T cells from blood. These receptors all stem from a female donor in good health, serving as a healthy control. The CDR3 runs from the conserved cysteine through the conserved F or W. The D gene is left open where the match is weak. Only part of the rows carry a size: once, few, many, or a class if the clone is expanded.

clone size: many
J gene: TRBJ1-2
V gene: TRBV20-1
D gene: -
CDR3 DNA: TGCAGTGCTAGGGGGGTTCCCTGGGTTGGGTATGGCTACACCTTC
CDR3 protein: CSARGVPWVGYGYTF

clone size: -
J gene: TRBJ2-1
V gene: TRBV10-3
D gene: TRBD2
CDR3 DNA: TGTGCCATCAGTGGGACTAGCGGCCCCTCCTACAATGAGCAGTTCTTC
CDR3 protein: CAISGTSGPSYNEQFF

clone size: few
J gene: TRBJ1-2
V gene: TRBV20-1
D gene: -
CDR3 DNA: TGCAGTGCTAGCCGAGGGGACAATGGCTACACCTTC
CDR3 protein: CSASRGDNGYTF

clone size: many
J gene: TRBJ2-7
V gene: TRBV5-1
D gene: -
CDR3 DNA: TGCGCCAGCCGCCGAGGAAGTACAACCTACGAGCAGTACTTC
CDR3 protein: CASRRGSTTYEQYF

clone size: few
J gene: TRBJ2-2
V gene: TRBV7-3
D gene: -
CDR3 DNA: TGTGCCAGCAGCGATATCGGGGAGCTGTTTTTT
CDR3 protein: CASSDIGELFF

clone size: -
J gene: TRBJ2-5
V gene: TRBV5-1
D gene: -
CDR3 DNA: TGCGCCAGCAGCTTAGGGGGGATTCGAGAGACCCAGTACTTC
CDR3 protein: CASSLGGIRETQYF

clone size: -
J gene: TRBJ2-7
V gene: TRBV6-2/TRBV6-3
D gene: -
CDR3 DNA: TGTGCCAGCAGTCGTAAATACGAGCAGTACTTC
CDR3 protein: CASSRKYEQYF

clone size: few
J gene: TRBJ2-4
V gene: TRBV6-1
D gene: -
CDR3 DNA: TGTGCCAGCAAGGTAGCCAAAAACATTCAGTACTTC
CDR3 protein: CASKVAKNIQYF

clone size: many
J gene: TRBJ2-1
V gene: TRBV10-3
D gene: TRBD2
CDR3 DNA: TGTGCCATCAGTGACAGCGGGAGGGGCTACAATGAGCAGTTCTTC
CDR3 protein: CAISDSGRGYNEQFF

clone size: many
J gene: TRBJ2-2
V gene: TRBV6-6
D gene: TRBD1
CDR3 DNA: TGTGCCAGCGGCACGGGACAGGCGAACACCGGGGAGCTGTTTTTT
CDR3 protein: CASGTGQANTGELFF

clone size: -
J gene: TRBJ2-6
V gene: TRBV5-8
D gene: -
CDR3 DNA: TGTGCCAGCAGCTTGCCTTCTGGGAGCTCTGGGGCCAACGTCCTGACTTTC
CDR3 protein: CASSLPSGSSGANVLTF

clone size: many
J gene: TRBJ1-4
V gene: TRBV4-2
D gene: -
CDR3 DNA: TGTGCCAGCAGCCAGACCCAAGACCCACAGGGTTGGAATGAAAAACTGTTTTTT
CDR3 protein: CASSQTQDPQGWNEKLFF

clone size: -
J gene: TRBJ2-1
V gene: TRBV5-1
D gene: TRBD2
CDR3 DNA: TGCGCCAGCAGCTCCGGGACTAGCGACAAGGAGCAGTTCTTC
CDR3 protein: CASSSGTSDKEQFF

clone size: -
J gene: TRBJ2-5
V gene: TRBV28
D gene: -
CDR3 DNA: TGTGCCAGCAGTTTCCCCCTCGGGGCCCAGTACTTC
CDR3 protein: CASSFPLGAQYF

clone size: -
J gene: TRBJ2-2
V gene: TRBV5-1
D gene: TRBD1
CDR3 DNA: TGCGCCAGCAGCTCAGGGGGAAGGAGTACCGGGGAGCTGTTTTTT
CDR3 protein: CASSSGGRSTGELFF

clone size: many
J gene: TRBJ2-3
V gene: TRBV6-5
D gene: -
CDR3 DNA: TGTGCCAGCAGTTGGTCGTGGGAAGGCAGCCCCACAGATACGCAGTATTTT
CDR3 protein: CASSWSWEGSPTDTQYF

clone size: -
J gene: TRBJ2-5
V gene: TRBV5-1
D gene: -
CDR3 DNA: TGCGCCAGCAGCTTGGAGAGAACCCAGTACTTC
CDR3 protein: CASSLERTQYF

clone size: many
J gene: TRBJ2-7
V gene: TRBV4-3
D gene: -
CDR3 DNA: TGCGCCAGCAGCCAATCTCGGGCGGGGACGGGAGAGCAGTACTTC
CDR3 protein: CASSQSRAGTGEQYF

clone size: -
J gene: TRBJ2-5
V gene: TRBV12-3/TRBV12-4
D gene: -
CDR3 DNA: TGTGCCAGCAGTTTCCGACAGACGGGCGGAGAGACCCAGTACTTC
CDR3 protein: CASSFRQTGGETQYF

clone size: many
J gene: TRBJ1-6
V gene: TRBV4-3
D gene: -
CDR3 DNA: TGCGCCAGCAGCCAAGACTCTCTCCGGCGGGATGCGAATTCACCCCTCCACTTT
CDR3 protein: CASSQDSLRRDANSPLHF

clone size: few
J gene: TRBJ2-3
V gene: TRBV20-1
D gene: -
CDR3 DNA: TGCAGTGCCCGCCCGGGCACAGATACGCAGTATTTT
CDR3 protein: CSARPGTDTQYF

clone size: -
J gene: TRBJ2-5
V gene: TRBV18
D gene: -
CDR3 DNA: TGTGCCAGCTCACCACCGCTAGCGAGGGAGACCCAGTACTTC
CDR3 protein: CASSPPLARETQYF

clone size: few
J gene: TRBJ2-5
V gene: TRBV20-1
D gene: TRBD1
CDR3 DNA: TGCAGTGTTGCTTCTACCGGGACAGGGACGAAAGAGACCCAGTACTTC
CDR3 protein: CSVASTGTGTKETQYF

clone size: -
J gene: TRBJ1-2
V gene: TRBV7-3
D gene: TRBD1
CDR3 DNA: TGTGCCAGCAGCATACAGGGGTTGGGCTATGGCTACACCTTC
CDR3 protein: CASSIQGLGYGYTF

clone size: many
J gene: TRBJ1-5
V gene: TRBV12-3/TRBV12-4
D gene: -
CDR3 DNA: TGTGCCAGCAGTCGGACAGACAGGAGGAATCAGCCCCAGCATTTT
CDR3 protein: CASSRTDRRNQPQHF

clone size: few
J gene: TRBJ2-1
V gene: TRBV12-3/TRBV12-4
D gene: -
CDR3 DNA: TGTGCCAGCAGTTTGGCGGCCGGGAAGGGAGTGAGGTACAATGAGCAGTTCTTC
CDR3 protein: CASSLAAGKGVRYNEQFF

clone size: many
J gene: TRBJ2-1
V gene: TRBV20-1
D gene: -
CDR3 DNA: TGCAGTGCTAGACCCGCGAGACTACTAACCTACAATGAGCAGTTCTTC
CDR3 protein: CSARPARLLTYNEQFF

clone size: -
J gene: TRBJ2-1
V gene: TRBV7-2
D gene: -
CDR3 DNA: TGTGCCAGCAGCTTAGGGGCGACCTCCTACAATGAGCAGTTCTTC
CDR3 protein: CASSLGATSYNEQFF

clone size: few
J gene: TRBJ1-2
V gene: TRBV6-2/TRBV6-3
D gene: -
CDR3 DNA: TGTGCCAGCAGTTACAAGGGATTTCGCTATGGCTACACCTTC
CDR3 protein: CASSYKGFRYGYTF

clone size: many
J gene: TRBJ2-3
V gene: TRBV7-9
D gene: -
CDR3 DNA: TGTGCCAGCACCCGAGGGGCTACAGATACGCAGTATTTT
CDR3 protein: CASTRGATDTQYF

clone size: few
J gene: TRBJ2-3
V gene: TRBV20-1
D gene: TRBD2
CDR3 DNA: TGCAGTGCTCCTCAAATTCTTATAGCGGGAGGAACAGATACGCAGTATTTT
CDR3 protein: CSAPQILIAGGTDTQYF

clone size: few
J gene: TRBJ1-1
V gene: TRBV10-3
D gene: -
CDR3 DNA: TGTGCCATCAGGGACAGCAACACTGAAGCTTTCTTT
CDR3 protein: CAIRDSNTEAFF

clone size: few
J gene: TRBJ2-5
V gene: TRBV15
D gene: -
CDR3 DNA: TGTGCCACCAGCCCCCTGTGGGGAGAGACCCAGTACTTC
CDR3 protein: CATSPLWGETQYF

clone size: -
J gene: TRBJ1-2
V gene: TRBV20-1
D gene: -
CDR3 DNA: TGCAGTGCTAGGGAGAGGGAATGGTATGGCTACACCTTC
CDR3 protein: CSAREREWYGYTF

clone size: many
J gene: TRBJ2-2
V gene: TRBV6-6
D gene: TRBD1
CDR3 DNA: TGTGCCAGCAGGTCCGGGACAGCGAACACCGGGGAGCTGTTTTTT
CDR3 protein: CASRSGTANTGELFF

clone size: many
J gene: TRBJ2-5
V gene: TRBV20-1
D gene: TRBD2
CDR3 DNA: TGCAGTGCTGCCGGGACTAGCGGCCAAGAGACCCAGTACTTC
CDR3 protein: CSAAGTSGQETQYF

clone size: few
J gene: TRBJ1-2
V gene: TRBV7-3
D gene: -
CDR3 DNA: TGTGCCAGCAGCAACAGGGCGGGGAGCTACACCTTC
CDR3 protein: CASSNRAGSYTF

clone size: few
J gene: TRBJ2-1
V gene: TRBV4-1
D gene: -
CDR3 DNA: TGCGCCAGCAGCCAAGTTAAGGGATCACCTAATGAGCAGTTCTTC
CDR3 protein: CASSQVKGSPNEQFF

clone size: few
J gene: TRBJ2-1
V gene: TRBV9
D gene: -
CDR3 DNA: TGTGCCAGCAGCCCCCGACAGGACCGCTACAATGAGCAGTTCTTC
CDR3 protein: CASSPRQDRYNEQFF

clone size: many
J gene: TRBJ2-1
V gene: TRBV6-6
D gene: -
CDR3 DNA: TGTGCCAGCAGTCCCTCGGGGAATGAGCAGTTCTTC
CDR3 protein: CASSPSGNEQFF

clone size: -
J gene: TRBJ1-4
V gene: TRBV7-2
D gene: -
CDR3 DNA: TGTGCCAGCAGCCCCAGTTATGCAACTAATGAAAAACTGTTTTTT
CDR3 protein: CASSPSYATNEKLFF

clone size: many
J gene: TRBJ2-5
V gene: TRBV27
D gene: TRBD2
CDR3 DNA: TGTGCCAGCAGACTCGGGACTAGAGAGACCCAGTACTTC
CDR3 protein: CASRLGTRETQYF

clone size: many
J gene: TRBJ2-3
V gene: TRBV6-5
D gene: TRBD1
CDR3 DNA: TGTGCCAGCAGTACACGACTCGGACAGGGCACAGATACGCAGTATTTT
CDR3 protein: CASSTRLGQGTDTQYF

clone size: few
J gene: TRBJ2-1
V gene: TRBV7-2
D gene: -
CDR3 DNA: TGTGCCAGCAGCTCCTATGGCAGAACCAATGAGCAGTTCTTC
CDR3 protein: CASSSYGRTNEQFF

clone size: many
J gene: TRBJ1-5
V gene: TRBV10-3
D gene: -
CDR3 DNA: TGTGCCATCAGTGAGACAAATAGCAATCAGCCCCAGCATTTT
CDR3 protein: CAISETNSNQPQHF

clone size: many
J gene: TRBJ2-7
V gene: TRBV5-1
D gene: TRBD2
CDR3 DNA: TGCGCCAGCAGCTTGGATCCTAGCGGGAACACCTACGAGCAGTACTTC
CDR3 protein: CASSLDPSGNTYEQYF

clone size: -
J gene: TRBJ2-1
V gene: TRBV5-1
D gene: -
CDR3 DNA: TGCGCCAGCAGCTTTGCCAGGGCTGACTACAATGAGCAGTTCTTC
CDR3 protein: CASSFARADYNEQFF

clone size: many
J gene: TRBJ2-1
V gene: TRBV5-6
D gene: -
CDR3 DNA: TGTGCCAGCAGCTTCCCAAGTGGTGAGCAGTTCTTC
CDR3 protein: CASSFPSGEQFF

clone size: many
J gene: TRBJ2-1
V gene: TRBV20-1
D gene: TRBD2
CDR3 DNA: TGCAGTGCAAGTACCGGGACTAGCGGGACGAGGAATGAGCAGTTCTTC
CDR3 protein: CSASTGTSGTRNEQFF

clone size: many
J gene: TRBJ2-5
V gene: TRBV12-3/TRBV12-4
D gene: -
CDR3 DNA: TGTGCCAGCAGCCCCAACCAGGGGACCCAGTACTTC
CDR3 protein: CASSPNQGTQYF

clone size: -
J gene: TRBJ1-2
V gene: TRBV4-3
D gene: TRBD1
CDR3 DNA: TGCGCCAGCAGCCGTAGCGGACAGGCGGGTGGCTACACCTTC
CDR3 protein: CASSRSGQAGGYTF

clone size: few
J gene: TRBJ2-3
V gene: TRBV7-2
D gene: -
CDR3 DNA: TGTGCCAGCAGCTTAGCGCCCCAGGCCGGCACAGATACGCAGTATTTT
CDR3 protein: CASSLAPQAGTDTQYF